These 23 T cell receptor beta chains share one sample of origin, sequenced in a study of Ad26.COV2.S vaccination and SARS-CoV-2 variants. TCRdb's table, derived via immunoSEQ multiplex PCR, lists solely in-frame clones and lacks some. The sample includes hundreds of thousands of clones, 89% of them seen just once. Treatment described: some 20 received Ad26.COV2.S at low or high dose, single or two shots; 5 received placebo; per-sample allocation not given. Specimens were obtained on day 63 following the first vaccine or placebo injection. The input for sequencing was peripheral blood, taken in a trial of Ad26.COV2.S vaccine versus placebo. The origin of the receptors is a person aged 18-65 years who received the Ad26.COV2.S COVID-19 vaccine or a placebo.

The chain recombines TRBV2 with TRBJ2-1; 7 bases align to TRBD2. CDR1 is SNHLY, CDR2 FYNNEI, per germline. The CDR3 covers 14 residues. The trim removed 6 bases at V and 8 bases at J, leaving 10 bases unmatched. The CDR3 nucleotides are TGTGCCAGCAGCTCGAGCGGGGTCGGTGATGAGCAGTTCTTC. Amino acids: CASSSSGVGDEQFF.

With regard to this clone: Its ends do not fully match the called genes, so a read error is possible. The same CDR3 also results from other DNA sequences found in this sample. The rearrangement uses TRBV6-4 and TRBJ2-7; D is possibly TRBD2 (6 bases). Germline V lookup: CDR1 MRHNA, CDR2 SNTAGT. The length of the CDR3 is 17 residues. The CDR3 bases are TGTGCTAGCAGTGACTCGAGTTTCATCCGGGGGTCGGACGAGCAGTACTTC. This sequence encodes CASSDSSFIRGSDEQYF.

This chain joins TRBV19 and TRBJ1-1; maybe TRBD1 (6 bases). Trimming took 0 bases from V and 11 from J, leaving 13 bases between them. Germline CDR1 LNHDA, CDR2 SQIVND (reference sequence). This CDR3 contains 13 residues. The CDR3 is CASSIDKRTEAFF. In nucleotides, the CDR3 is TGTGCCAGTAGTATAGATAAGAGGACAGAGGCTTTCTTT.

The chain couples TRBV7-9 to TRBJ1-2; D remains ambiguous. With 3 bases removed from V and 2 bases from J, the gap between germline ends came to 7 bases. CDR1 and CDR2 (germline): SEHNR, FQNEAQ (reference sequence). CDR3 length: 13 amino acids. DNA for the CDR3: TGTGCCAGCAGCTTCGAACAGAACTATGGCTACACCTTC. Translation gives CASSFEQNYGYTF.

The rearrangement uses TRBV6-1 and TRBJ2-7; D not resolved. V dropped 0 bases and J dropped 5 bases, with 5 bases sitting between them. Germline CDR1 reads MNHNS; CDR2 reads SASEGT. This CDR3 contains 12 residues. For the CDR3, the DNA is TGTGCCAGCAGTGAAGCAGGGAACGAGCAGTACTTC. This gives the protein CASSEAGNEQYF.

This clone was seen more than once but under ten times. The gene calls are TRBV6-6 and TRBJ2-2, with unresolved D. Between the trimmed V and J ends, which lost 6 bases and 6 bases, there was a span of 11 bases. The CDR3 consists of 13 residues. Germline values: CDR1 MNHNY, CDR2 SVGAGI (reference sequence). This chain's CDR3 is CASRHPAAGELFF. The CDR3 nucleotides are TGTGCCAGCAGGCACCCTGCCGCCGGGGAGCTGTTTTTT.

This sequence joins TRBV27 and TRBJ1-5, with D uncertain. Germline loops: CDR1 MNHEY, CDR2 SMNVEV (reference sequence). The ends were cut back, 0 bases at V and 0 bases at J, with 6 bases in the middle. The CDR3 runs 15 residues. CDR3 region: CASSLSSGSNQPQHF. The CDR3 region has the DNA TGTGCCAGCAGTTTATCGAGCGGTAGCAATCAGCCCCAGCATTTT.

The chain combines TRBV21-1 with TRBJ2-7; the tabulated D call, TRBD2, remains unverified against the DNA. TRBV21-1 corresponds to a pseudogene. The CDR3 extends over 16 amino acids. This CDR3 reads CASSLREQGGTYEQYF. CDR3 coding DNA: TGTGCCAGCAGCCTACGCGAACAGGGAGGGACCTACGAGCAGTACTTC.

The rearrangement uses TRBV18 and TRBJ1-1, with D hard to call. Trimming left V 3 bases short and J 4 bases short, with 15 bases between. The CDR3 totals 15 residues. The germline gives CDR1 KGHSH, CDR2 LQKENI. The CDR3 protein is CASSPTPPGSTEAFF. DNA of the CDR3: TGTGCCAGCTCACCCACCCCCCCTGGGAGCACTGAAGCTTTCTTT.

The chain combines TRBV2 with TRBJ2-4; possible D gene TRBD2, 5 bases. The CDR3 runs 16 residues. V lost 6 bases to trimming and J lost 1 base, with 16 bases between them. Germline V gives CDR1 SNHLY, CDR2 FYNNEI. This chain's CDR3 is CASSPRGLGAKNIQYF. For the CDR3, the DNA is TGTGCCAGCAGCCCTCGGGGTCTGGGGGCCAAAAACATTCAGTACTTC.

The chain links TRBV5-1 to TRBJ1-3, with D maybe TRBD1 (6 bases). Trimming left V 0 bases short and J 0 bases short, with 7 bases between. The length of the CDR3 is 15 residues. Germline CDR1 and CDR2: SGHRS and YFSETQ. The CDR3 loop is CASSLEDSSGNTIYF. The DNA for the CDR3 is TGCGCCAGCAGCTTGGAGGACAGCTCTGGAAACACCATATATTTT.

The CDR3 DNA sequence: TGCGCCAGCAGTGATCCAGCGGGAGTCTACGAGCAGTACTTC. This gives the protein CASSDPAGVYEQYF. The J gene is TRBJ2-7, the V gene TRBV10-2, with 8 positions matching TRBD2. V lost 3 bases to trimming and J lost 3 bases; unmatched junction nucleotides: 4. The CDR3 sequence is 14 residues long. Germline-derived CDR1 and CDR2 are WSHSY and SAAADI.

The genes are TRBV3-1 (or the pseudogene TRBV3-2) and TRBJ2-3; 11 bases match TRBD2. This CDR3 has 16 residues. The V gene end was trimmed by 4 bases and the J gene end by 0 bases; junction bases not matched to a gene: 3. Per the germline V gene, CDR1 is LGHDT and CDR2 is YNNKEL (reference sequence). The CDR3 bases are TGTGCCAGCAGCCGACTAGCGGGGCTTAGCACAGATACGCAGTATTTT. Encoded protein: CASSRLAGLSTDTQYF.

This chain links TRBV4-1 with TRBJ1-5, with D possibly TRBD1 on 6 matching bases. In germline, CDR1 is MGHRA, CDR2 YSYEKL. The CDR3 is 16 residues long. The V gene lost 2 bases and the J gene lost 1 base, with 12 bases spanning the gap. The CDR3 DNA reads TGCGCCAGCAGCCAAAACTACAGGGAAAGCAATCAGCCCCAGCATTTT. Protein product: CASSQNYRESNQPQHF.

The gene calls are TRBV27 and TRBJ2-7; no definite D call. The germline V gene encodes CDR1 MNHEY and CDR2 SMNVEV (reference sequence). The CDR3 runs to 13 residues. Trimming stripped 2 bases from V and 1 base from J, with 6 bases between. In DNA, the CDR3 is TGTGCCAGCAGTTTAAGGGTTTCCTACGAGCAGTACTTC. It is translated as CASSLRVSYEQYF.

This sequence joins TRBV7-6 and TRBJ1-4; 9 bases align to TRBD1. The CDR3 is made up of 15 amino acids. The germline V gene has CDR1 SGHVS and CDR2 FNYEAQ. With 6 bases clipped from V and 4 bases from J, the junction kept 6 bases outside the gene matches. Here the CDR3 DNA reads TGTGCCAGCAGTAGGACAGGGGCCCTTAATGAAAAACTGTTTTTT. Amino acid sequence: CASSRTGALNEKLFF. Supplemented by reference TRBV7-6 and TRBJ1-4, the full variable domain reads GAGVSQSPRYKVTKRGQDVALRCDPISGHVSLYWYRQALGQGPEFLTYFNYEAQQDKSGLPNDRFSAERPEGSISTLTIQRTEQRDSAMYRCASSRTGALNEKLFFGSGTQLSVL.

The chain is built from TRBV11-2 and TRBJ2-1; TRBD1 might be the D (7 bases). V lost 2 bases, J lost 6 bases, and 8 bases lay in between. The CDR3 is 13 amino acids. Per the germline V gene, CDR1 is SGHAT and CDR2 is FQNNGV. CDR3 loop: CASSLQGGNEQFF. The CDR3 nucleotides are TGTGCCAGCAGCTTACAGGGGGGCAATGAGCAGTTCTTC.

J is TRBJ1-1 and V is TRBV19, with D possibly being TRBD1 (5 bases). V was clipped by 6 bases and J by 1 base, with 9 bases between them. The germline CDR1 and CDR2 sequences are LNHDA and SQIVND (reference sequence). The CDR3 loop spans 13 amino acids. The CDR3 sequence is CASRAGPNTEAFF. The CDR3 DNA reads TGTGCCAGTAGGGCAGGGCCGAACACTGAAGCTTTCTTT.

The chain couples TRBV4-2 to TRBJ2-1, with TRBD2 identical over 9 bases. CDR3 length equals 15 residues. From germline, CDR1 is LGHNA and CDR2 YNFKEQ. V was clipped by 2 bases and J by 7 bases; unmatched bases: 6. CDR3 DNA sequence: TGTGCCAGCAGCCAACCCTGGACTAGCGAGAATGAGCAGTTCTTC. It translates to CASSQPWTSENEQFF.

In this sample, this clone turned up once. The gene calls are TRBV2 and TRBJ2-5; D is undetermined. The V gene's germline CDR1 is SNHLY and CDR2 FYNNEI. With 8 bases removed from V and 4 bases from J, the gap between germline ends came to 11 bases. This CDR3 is 12 amino acids long. CDR3 amino acids: CASGVQRETQYF. The CDR3 bases are TGTGCCAGCGGAGTCCAGAGAGAGACCCAGTACTTC. The full variable domain, with the rest looked up from reference TRBV2 and TRBJ2-5, is EPEVTQTPSHQVTQMGQEVILRCVPISNHLYFYWYRQILGQKVEFLVSFYNNEISEKSEIFDDQFSVERPDGSNFTLKIRSTKLEDSAMYFCASGVQRETQYFGPGTRLLVL.

The CDR3 is CASTPRPGDTEAFF. The CDR3 nucleotides read TGTGCCAGCACCCCTCGTCCGGGGGACACTGAAGCTTTCTTT. The chain uses TRBV2 and TRBJ1-1, with a tentative D call TRBD1 (5 bases). Germline values: CDR1 SNHLY, CDR2 FYNNEI. The CDR3 loop spans 14 amino acids. The V end was cut by 7 bases, the J end by 3 bases, with 15 bases between.

The chain is built from TRBV7-9 and TRBJ2-5; D call uncertain. The CDR3 sequence is 13 residues long. Germline CDR1 and CDR2: SEHNR and FQNEAQ (reference sequence). V gave up 4 bases and J gave up 2 bases, with 8 bases separating them. CDR3 DNA sequence: TGTGCCAGCAGCTCCGACGCACAAGAGACCCAGTACTTC. It translates to CASSSDAQETQYF.

The chain couples TRBV6-5 to TRBJ2-7; 7 nucleotides align to TRBD1. The junction had 7 bases not matched to a gene; V was cut back by 7 bases and J by 1 base. Germline-derived CDR1 and CDR2 are MNHEY and SVGAGI. This CDR3 has 14 residues. Here the CDR3 DNA reads TGTGCCAGCAAAATGGGGACAGTATCCTACGAGCAGTACTTC. It specifies CASKMGTVSYEQYF.